This TCR beta chain derives from a study of early T cells in non-severe SARS-CoV-2 infection. This clonotype occurred many times. TCRdb called the 5' RACE reads again in MiXCR, with one record for every CDR3 protein. The sample lists 90,000 or so distinct CDR3 sequences, 15% occurring once. Deletions cut 5 bases from V and 0 bases from J, with 5 bases between. CDR1 and CDR2 from the germline V gene are MGHDK and SYGVNS. This CDR3 spans 14 amino acids. The chain combines TRBV25-1 with TRBJ2-6; perhaps TRBD1 as D (5 bases). This receptor was identified in an adult who was a healthcare worker with PCR-confirmed SARS-CoV-2 infection or an uninfected control (not recorded which). The sample was whole blood. The CDR3 DNA reads as TGTGCCAGCAGTCAGGGCTCTGGGGCCAACGTCCTGACTTTC. Its protein product is CASSQGSGANVLTF.